The clone carrying this T cell receptor beta chain has only one observation. The V segment lost 2 bases and the J segment 5 bases; nucleotides outside the gene matches: 4. This CDR3 region has 14 residues. Per the germline V gene, CDR1 is SGHNT and CDR2 is YYREEE (reference sequence). Authors' processing steps: Using reference gene primer amplification, nucleated cell counts were estimated. The table came from immunoSEQ multiplex PCR; TCRdb's copy has only in-frame clones and leaves some out. For V, J and clone size, that table is used; D and trimming come from the DNA. The profile shows 35,000 to 50,000 clones, approximately 84% of them singletons. The data derive from a study of blood T cell repertoires in COVID-19. Turning to the study itself: Samples taken during acute and convalescent COVID-19 were collected in the United States, Italy and Spain. The analysed material was cDNA or gDNA that came from T cells, B-cell-depleted T cells, or PBMCs.

The chain uses TRBV5-4 and TRBJ2-7; 10 bases map to TRBD1. Sequenced: peripheral blood. The source of this sequence is a man aged 50 to 60 with active or convalescent COVID-19. The CDR3 DNA sequence: TGTGCCAGCAGCTTTGACGACAGGGGGCACGAGCAGTACTTC. Amino acid sequence: CASSFDDRGHEQYF.